The entry below describes one T cell receptor (beta chain). Its antigen is still unknown. The record originates from a study of shared clonotypes between healthy human individuals. Study results and caveats: Tissues were not sampled, only blood, and their repertoires likely differ.

Clones were sequenced by immunoSEQ multiplex PCR, and TCRdb holds only the in-frame ones, with some missing. Of over a million clones in the sample, 65% to 75% were seen once. HIV-negative, healthy adults without recent acute infections or vaccinations were the donors. The CDR3 is 15 residues long. The ends were cut back, 0 bases at V and 6 bases at J, with 12 bases in the middle. Germline lookup yields CDR1 SGDLS and CDR2 YYNGEE. Sequenced: memory CD4+ T cells sorted from blood. Subset noted: CD45RA-negative fraction. The TCR originated in a man aged 18 to 30 in good health. This rearrangement joins TRBV9 to TRBJ2-2; maybe TRBD1 (5 bases). The CDR3 DNA reads as TGTGCCAGCAGCGTAGAATCAGGGCCGGCCGGGGAGCTGTTTTTT. Its translation: CASSVESGPAGELFF.